These 23 T cell receptor beta chains came from one sample sequenced in a study of blood T cell repertoires in COVID-19. The data were produced by immunoSEQ multiplex PCR, yet TCRdb's version contains in-frame clones alone and is incomplete. The sample carries 150,000 to 170,000 clones, about 89% recorded once. Input material: peripheral blood. The receptor source for this set is a middle-aged man with acute or convalescent COVID-19.

The gene calls are TRBV11-2 and TRBJ1-4, with a weak D call TRBD1 (5 bases). The CDR3 covers 14 residues. Trimming stripped 3 bases from V and 8 bases from J, with 13 bases between. CDR1 is SGHAT, CDR2 FQNNGV, per germline. CDR3 protein: CASSLGAGLEKLFF. Here the CDR3 DNA reads TGTGCCAGCAGCTTGGGTGCAGGGCTCGAAAAACTGTTTTTT.

CDR3 DNA: TGTGCCAGCAGTTTACGGACACAATACGAGCAGTACTTC. This codes for CASSLRTQYEQYF. The chain combines TRBV27 with TRBJ2-7, with D possibly TRBD1 on 5 matching bases. Trimming left V 2 bases short and J 4 bases short, with 9 bases between. Looked up from germline, CDR1 is MNHEY and CDR2 is SMNVEV (reference sequence). The CDR3 spans 13 residues.

This sequence joins TRBV5-4 and TRBJ1-2, with no clear D. Looked up from germline, CDR1 is SGHNT and CDR2 is YYREEE (reference sequence). The CDR3 spans 14 residues. V shed 4 bases and J shed 8 bases, with 18 bases lying between them. Here the CDR3 DNA reads TGTGCCAGCAGCAACCACGGTGGCATCGGGGGCTACACCTTC. It encodes CASSNHGGIGGYTF.

This sequence joins TRBV7-9 and TRBJ2-1, with D tentatively TRBD1 (6 bases). V lost 3 bases to trimming and J lost 8 bases, with 14 bases between them. Germline V gene lookup returns CDR1 SEHNR and CDR2 FQNEAQ (reference sequence). This CDR3 is built from 14 residues. The CDR3 sequence: CASSFGDTRYEQFF. The CDR3 nucleotides are TGTGCCAGCAGCTTCGGGGACACACGGTATGAGCAGTTCTTC.

This chain joins TRBV6-5 and TRBJ1-1; possibly TRBD1 for D (5 bases). Germline V gives CDR1 MNHEY, CDR2 SVGAGI. Deletions cut 5 bases from V and 0 bases from J, with 13 bases between. The CDR3 has 15 residues. The CDR3 nucleotides read TGTGCCAGCAGTCATCAGGGAGGGATGAACACTGAAGCTTTCTTT. It is translated as CASSHQGGMNTEAFF.

The chain has TRBV4-3 and TRBJ1-6; D uncertain. This CDR3 spans 16 amino acids. Germline values: CDR1 LGHNA, CDR2 YSLEER. The V end was cut by 0 bases, the J end by 7 bases, with 13 bases between. As DNA, the CDR3 is TGCGCCAGCAGCCAAGATCCGGGAGTTTGGAATTCACCCCTCCACTTT. The encoded protein is CASSQDPGVWNSPLHF.

This chain links TRBV7-9 with TRBJ2-6; no definite D call. Germline V gene sequence: CDR1 SEHNR, CDR2 FQNEAQ (reference sequence). The CDR3 is 14 amino acids. Trimming took off 3 bases at V and 2 bases at J, with 5 bases between the two ends. This chain's CDR3 is CASSFRTGANVLTF. The CDR3 nucleotides read TGTGCCAGCAGCTTCCGTACTGGGGCCAACGTCCTGACTTTC.

The chain employs TRBV5-1 and TRBJ2-3, with TRBD1 matching 12 bases. Looked up from germline, CDR1 is SGHRS and CDR2 is YFSETQ. V lost 7 bases and J lost 2; bases outside the gene matches: 14. This CDR3 contains 18 residues. The CDR3 region is CASELGQGAVAITDTQYF. DNA of the CDR3: TGCGCCAGCGAGCTGGGACAGGGGGCCGTAGCCATCACAGATACGCAGTATTTT.

The chain recombines TRBV29-1 with TRBJ2-2; D perhaps matches TRBD1 (6 bases). The germline CDR1 and CDR2 sequences are SQVTM and ANQGSEA. This CDR3 has 13 amino acids. Between the trimmed V and J ends, which lost 5 bases and 5 bases, there was a span of 12 bases. Here the CDR3 DNA reads TGCAGCGTTCGAGGACAGAGAACCGGGGAGCTGTTTTTT. As protein: CSVRGQRTGELFF.

V and J are TRBV13 and TRBJ2-7; 14 bases line up with TRBD2. With 4 bases clipped from V and 2 bases from J, the junction kept 7 bases outside the gene matches. Germline V gene sequence: CDR1 PRHDT, CDR2 FYEKMQ (reference sequence). CDR3 length equals 17 residues. In DNA form, the CDR3 reads TGTGCCAGCAGCTCCCAATGGACTAGCGGGGGGACCTACGAGCAGTACTTC. Protein product: CASSSQWTSGGTYEQYF. Variable domain in full (rest from reference TRBV13 and TRBJ2-7): AAGVIQSPRHLIKEKRETATLKCYPIPRHDTVYWYQQGPGQDPQFLISFYEKMQSDKGSIPDRFSAQQFSDYHSELNMSSLELGDSALYFCASSSQWTSGGTYEQYFGPGTRLTVT.

A few counts support this clone. The V gene is TRBV27, the J gene TRBJ2-2, with TRBD1 matching over 9 bases. Germline V gene sequence: CDR1 MNHEY, CDR2 SMNVEV (reference sequence). With 5 bases clipped from V and 1 base from J, the junction kept 5 bases outside the gene matches. The length of the CDR3 is 16 residues. CDR3 loop: CASSARTGVNTGELFF. In DNA, the CDR3 is TGTGCCAGCAGTGCCCGGACAGGGGTGAACACCGGGGAGCTGTTTTTT.

V gene TRBV5-4 combines with J gene TRBJ2-5; a possible D gene is TRBD1 (7 bases). The CDR3 is 16 amino acids. The germline CDR1 and CDR2 sequences are SGHNT and YYREEE (reference sequence). The V end lost 4 bases, the J end lost 7 bases, and 23 bases lay between the germline ends. The DNA of the CDR3 is TGTGCCAGCAGCGCGCGCCGGGACAGCGGAGGGGCGACCCAGTACTTC. This gives the protein CASSARRDSGGATQYF.

The chain uses TRBV5-1 and TRBJ2-2; TRBD1 agrees at 7 bases. The CDR3 loop spans 16 amino acids. V lost 3 bases, J lost 3 bases, and 8 bases stayed unmatched. CDR1 is SGHRS, CDR2 YFSETQ, per germline. CDR3 nucleotides: TGCGCCAGCAGCTCGCTACAGGGGATAGACACCGGGGAGCTGTTTTTT. Its translation is CASSSLQGIDTGELFF.

J is TRBJ1-2 and V is TRBV20-1, with D possibly being TRBD1 (5 bases). Germline lookup yields CDR1 DFQATT and CDR2 SNEGSKA (reference sequence). The CDR3 spans 10 residues. The V and J ends lost 5 bases and 11 bases respectively, with 12 bases between them. DNA for the CDR3: TGCAGTGCTCGCCCGGCAGGGTACACCTTC. Its protein is CSARPAGYTF.

This chain uses TRBV19 with TRBJ2-7, with 8 bases that match TRBD2. This CDR3 is built from 16 residues. CDR1 and CDR2 (germline): LNHDA, SQIVND (reference sequence). The V gene end was trimmed by 1 base and the J gene end by 1 base; junction bases not matched to a gene: 6. The CDR3 sequence: CASSIGRRGASYEQYF. The CDR3 nucleotides read TGTGCCAGTAGTATAGGTCGGCGGGGGGCTTCCTACGAGCAGTACTTC.

The chain couples TRBV15 to TRBJ2-7, with D perhaps TRBD2 (5 bases). Germline V gene data show CDR1 as LNHNV and CDR2 as YYDKDF (reference sequence). Trimming left V 1 base short and J 3 bases short, with 10 bases between. The length of the CDR3 is 14 residues. The CDR3 region has the DNA TGTGCCACCAGCAGAGGATTAGAGGGCTACGAGCAGTACGTC. Translated: CATSRGLEGYEQYV.

In nucleotides, the CDR3 is TGCGCCAGCAGCCCCGGGACAGTATACAATGAGCAGTTCTTC. This codes for CASSPGTVYNEQFF. The chain links TRBV5-1 to TRBJ2-1; 7 bases are a match to TRBD1. J gave up 4 bases and V 4 bases, and 5 bases lay outside the gene matches. The CDR3 has 14 amino acids. Germline V lookup: CDR1 SGHRS, CDR2 YFSETQ.

To note about this clone: Different DNA sequences within this sample yield the same CDR3. The J gene is TRBJ1-1, the V gene TRBV9; TRBD1 matches 7 bases. Germline CDR1 SGDLS, CDR2 YYNGEE. The CDR3 totals 14 residues. The V gene end was trimmed by 0 bases and the J gene end by 2 bases; junction bases not matched to a gene: 1. The CDR3 reads CASSVGQGNTEAFF. The CDR3 nucleotides read TGTGCCAGCAGCGTAGGACAGGGAAACACTGAAGCTTTCTTT.

The gene calls are TRBV5-6 and TRBJ2-3; D possibly corresponds to TRBD2 (7 bases). Germline V gene lookup returns CDR1 SGHDT and CDR2 YYEEEE. Deletions cut 7 bases from V and 2 bases from J, with 17 bases between. This CDR3 region has 15 residues. CDR3 loop: CASAPGGAYTDTQYF. The DNA for the CDR3 is TGTGCCAGCGCCCCTGGGGGGGCATACACAGATACGCAGTATTTT.

The chain employs TRBV27 and TRBJ1-5, with a possible D match to TRBD1 (6 bases). Germline V gene lookup returns CDR1 MNHEY and CDR2 SMNVEV (reference sequence). This CDR3 comprises 14 residues. Trimming pared 9 bases from V and 1 base from J, leaving 13 bases between. The CDR3: CASRQVPSNQPQHF. CDR3 nucleotide sequence: TGTGCCAGTAGACAGGTTCCGAGCAATCAGCCCCAGCATTTT.

For the CDR3, the DNA is TGTGCCAGCAGCTTGGGAAGCGGGAGGTCCTACAATGAGCAGTTCTTC. Translating gives CASSLGSGRSYNEQFF. The chain has TRBV5-4 and TRBJ2-1; 9 bases align to TRBD2. CDR1 and CDR2 from the germline V gene are SGHNT and YYREEE (reference sequence). The CDR3 has 16 residues. Losses at the gene ends were 0 bases for V and 1 base for J; bases not matched to a gene: 2.

Only one count was recorded for this clone. This chain links TRBV30 with TRBJ2-1; weak D call: TRBD2 (5 bases). The CDR3 consists of 15 residues. The germline V gene has CDR1 GTSNPN and CDR2 SVGIG (reference sequence). V was shortened by 0 bases and J by 5 bases, with 14 bases between the two germline ends. The CDR3 sequence: CAWSVRGFVNNEQFF. CDR3 nucleotides: TGTGCCTGGAGTGTACGGGGATTCGTTAACAATGAGCAGTTCTTC.

This chain links TRBV15 with TRBJ1-5, with D possibly TRBD1 on 6 matching bases. The CDR3 totals 16 residues. CDR1 is LNHNV and CDR2 is YYDKDF in the germline V gene (reference sequence). With 0 bases removed from V and 4 bases from J, the gap between germline ends came to 13 bases. The DNA for the CDR3 is TGTGCCACCAGCAGAGACCGGACAGCGGGGAATCAGCCCCAGCATTTT. Its protein is CATSRDRTAGNQPQHF.